A selection of T cell receptor beta chains follows, all from one sample in a study of blood T cell repertoires in COVID-19. Sequenced by immunoSEQ multiplex PCR; TCRdb stores in-frame clones only, minus some. There are roughly 140,000 clones in the sample; roughly 85% occur only once, and 2.5% to 3% lies in the top ten. Sequencing was carried out using peripheral blood. These receptors originate from a man aged 50 to 59 with acute or convalescent COVID-19. CDR3s include the opening cysteine and the closing phenylalanine or tryptophan. Fields, in order: D gene, clone size, J gene, V gene, CDR3 protein, CDR3 DNA. D genes are given only for firm matches. Size is stated for part of the rows, as once, few or many counts, or as a class when the clone is expanded.

d_gene: TRBD2
abundance: .
j_gene: TRBJ2-3
v_gene: TRBV28
CDR3aa: CASSPELLAGRRDTQYF
CDR3nt: TGTGCCAGCAGTCCAGAACTTCTAGCGGGGCGGAGAGATACGCAGTATTTT

d_gene: TRBD1
abundance: .
j_gene: TRBJ1-5
v_gene: TRBV19
CDR3aa: CASSLQGVTSNQPQHF
CDR3nt: TGTGCCAGTAGTCTCCAGGGGGTAACAAGCAATCAGCCCCAGCATTTT

d_gene: .
abundance: .
j_gene: TRBJ1-2
v_gene: TRBV6-5
CDR3aa: CASSGVGIYGYTF
CDR3nt: TGTGCCAGTTCAGGGGTAGGGATCTATGGCTACACCTTC

d_gene: TRBD1
abundance: once
j_gene: TRBJ2-1
v_gene: TRBV5-1
CDR3aa: CASSWDSTKGLNEQFF
CDR3nt: TGCGCCAGCAGCTGGGACAGTACCAAAGGGCTCAATGAGCAGTTCTTC

d_gene: .
abundance: .
j_gene: TRBJ2-7
v_gene: TRBV5-8
CDR3aa: CASSSLQGPPGEQYF
CDR3nt: TGTGCCAGCAGCTCGCTCCAGGGGCCGCCCGGGGAGCAGTACTTC

d_gene: .
abundance: .
j_gene: TRBJ1-1
v_gene: TRBV12-3/TRBV12-4
CDR3aa: CASSFSGLTEAFF
CDR3nt: TGTGCCAGCAGTTTTAGTGGACTCACTGAAGCTTTCTTT

d_gene: TRBD1
abundance: .
j_gene: TRBJ2-7
v_gene: TRBV11-2
CDR3aa: CASSRRGLLYEQYF
CDR3nt: TGTGCCAGCAGCCGAAGGGGGCTCCTCTACGAGCAGTACTTC

d_gene: TRBD1
abundance: .
j_gene: TRBJ1-1
v_gene: TRBV6-5
CDR3aa: CASSNSPGGHTEAFF
CDR3nt: TGTGCCAGCAGTAACTCCCCAGGGGGTCACACTGAAGCTTTCTTT

d_gene: TRBD1
abundance: .
j_gene: TRBJ1-3
v_gene: TRBV29-1
CDR3aa: CSFRDSSGNTIYF
CDR3nt: TGCAGCTTCCGGGACAGCTCTGGAAACACCATATATTTT

d_gene: .
abundance: .
j_gene: TRBJ2-5
v_gene: TRBV5-6
CDR3aa: CASSLLTRMQETQYF
CDR3nt: TGTGCCAGCAGCTTACTAACTCGGATGCAAGAGACCCAGTACTTC

d_gene: .
abundance: .
j_gene: TRBJ2-1
v_gene: TRBV5-8
CDR3aa: CASSLGHANEQFF
CDR3nt: TGTGCCAGCAGCTTGGGACACGCAAATGAGCAGTTCTTC

d_gene: .
abundance: .
j_gene: TRBJ2-5
v_gene: TRBV27
CDR3aa: CASSLRGPTPETQYF
CDR3nt: TGTGCCAGCAGTTTGCGGGGCCCTACCCCAGAGACCCAGTACTTC

d_gene: .
abundance: .
j_gene: TRBJ2-3
v_gene: TRBV7-3
CDR3aa: CASSFGGTDTQYF
CDR3nt: TGTGCCAGCAGCTTCGGAGGGACAGATACGCAGTATTTT

d_gene: TRBD2
abundance: once
j_gene: TRBJ2-5
v_gene: TRBV4-2
CDR3aa: CASSREAGGETQYF
CDR3nt: TGTGCCAGCAGCCGAGAAGCGGGAGGGGAGACCCAGTACTTC

d_gene: .
abundance: few
j_gene: TRBJ1-1
v_gene: TRBV28
CDR3aa: CASSLSGFRTEAFF
CDR3nt: TGTGCCAGCAGTTTATCGGGGTTTAGGACTGAAGCTTTCTTT

d_gene: TRBD1
abundance: .
j_gene: TRBJ2-1
v_gene: TRBV3-1/TRBV3-2
CDR3aa: CASSPTGGFYNEQFF
CDR3nt: TGTGCCAGCAGCCCCACAGGGGGCTTTTACAATGAGCAGTTCTTC

d_gene: .
abundance: .
j_gene: TRBJ1-1
v_gene: TRBV7-7
CDR3aa: CASRAGVNTEAFF
CDR3nt: TGTGCTAGCCGGGCCGGGGTGAACACTGAAGCTTTCTTT

d_gene: TRBD2
abundance: .
j_gene: TRBJ2-1
v_gene: TRBV6-6
CDR3aa: CASSFGTSANNEQFF
CDR3nt: TGTGCCAGCAGTTTTGGGACTAGTGCTAACAATGAGCAGTTCTTC

d_gene: .
abundance: .
j_gene: TRBJ1-2
v_gene: TRBV30
CDR3aa: CAWSVPASIYGYTF
CDR3nt: TGTGCCTGGAGTGTACCAGCGTCGATCTATGGCTACACCTTC

d_gene: TRBD2
abundance: .
j_gene: TRBJ2-7
v_gene: TRBV7-3
CDR3aa: CASSPSGRDLYEQYF
CDR3nt: TGTGCCAGCAGCCCTAGCGGGAGGGACCTATACGAGCAGTACTTC

d_gene: .
abundance: .
j_gene: TRBJ1-2
v_gene: TRBV30
CDR3aa: CADGRGHQRDGYTF
CDR3nt: TGTGCCGACGGTAGGGGACACCAAAGGGATGGCTACACCTTC

d_gene: .
abundance: few
j_gene: TRBJ1-1
v_gene: TRBV10-3
CDR3aa: CAIRDMENTEAFF
CDR3nt: TGTGCCATCAGGGACATGGAGAACACTGAAGCTTTCTTT

d_gene: .
abundance: .
j_gene: TRBJ2-3
v_gene: TRBV7-9
CDR3aa: CASSLEGHRDTQYF
CDR3nt: TGTGCCAGCAGCTTAGAGGGACATCGGGATACGCAGTATTTT

d_gene: .
abundance: once
j_gene: TRBJ1-2
v_gene: TRBV7-9
CDR3aa: CASSPVGANYGYTF
CDR3nt: TGTGCCAGCAGTCCGGTCGGGGCTAACTATGGCTACACCTTC

d_gene: .
abundance: .
j_gene: TRBJ1-2
v_gene: TRBV5-6
CDR3aa: CASSYDAGDGYTF
CDR3nt: TGTGCCAGCAGTTACGACGCGGGGGACGGCTACACCTTC

d_gene: TRBD1
abundance: .
j_gene: TRBJ1-4
v_gene: TRBV10-3
CDR3aa: CAIRQGDEKLFF
CDR3nt: TGTGCCATCCGGCAGGGGGATGAAAAACTGTTTTTT

d_gene: .
abundance: .
j_gene: TRBJ2-7
v_gene: TRBV6-1
CDR3aa: CASSELNTYEQYF
CDR3nt: TGTGCCAGCAGTGAACTTAACACCTACGAGCAGTACTTC

d_gene: TRBD2
abundance: .
j_gene: TRBJ2-7
v_gene: TRBV11-3
CDR3aa: CASSLMASGSYEQYF
CDR3nt: TGTGCCAGCAGCTTAATGGCTAGCGGCTCCTACGAGCAGTACTTC